The T cell receptor (beta chain) under discussion was sequenced for a study of T-cell memory formation after mild COVID-19. Study-wide findings and caveats: The appearance of some responding clones in pre-infection memory suggested that cross-reactive memory joined. Contracting clones from day 15 to 85 had balanced CD4/CD8; later expanders favoured CD4+.

Between the trimmed V and J ends, which lost 7 bases and 0 bases, there was a span of 13 bases. CDR3 length equals 13 residues. CDR1 is SQVTM and CDR2 is ANQGSEA in the germline V gene. MiXCR, run by TCRdb on the 5' RACE reads, gives a single entry per CDR3 protein. The table records fewer than 650,000 distinct CDR3 sequences, approximately 21% of them present only once. Of note for this clonotype: As yet, its antigen is unknown.

The V call is TRBV29-1, the J call TRBJ2-7; D is possibly TRBD1 or TRBD2 (5 bases each). This clonotype originated in an adult woman who had mild COVID-19 (a few samples of this study predate the infection). Cell type and time point are not known. The sample consisted of PBMCs or a T cell subset sorted from them (not recorded which). The CDR3 nucleotides read TGCAGCGGCCGGGACGCCGGCTCCTACGAGCAGTACTTC. Translation gives CSGRDAGSYEQYF.